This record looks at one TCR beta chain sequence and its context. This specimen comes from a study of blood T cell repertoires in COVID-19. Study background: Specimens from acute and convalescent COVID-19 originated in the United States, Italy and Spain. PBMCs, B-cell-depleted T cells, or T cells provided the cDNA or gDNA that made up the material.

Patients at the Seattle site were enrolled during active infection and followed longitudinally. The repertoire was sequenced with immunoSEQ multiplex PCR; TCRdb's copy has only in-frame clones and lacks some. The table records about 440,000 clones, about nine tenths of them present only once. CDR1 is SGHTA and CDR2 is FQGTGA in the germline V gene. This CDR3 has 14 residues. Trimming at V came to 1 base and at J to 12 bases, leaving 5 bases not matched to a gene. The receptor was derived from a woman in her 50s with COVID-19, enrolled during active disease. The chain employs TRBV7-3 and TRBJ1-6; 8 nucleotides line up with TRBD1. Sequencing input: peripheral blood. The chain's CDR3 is CASSLKGQGRPLHF. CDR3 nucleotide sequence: TGTGCCAGCAGCTTAAAAGGACAGGGACGACCCCTCCACTTT.